These 22 T cell receptor beta chains came from one sample sequenced in a study of T-cell reconstitution after alpha-beta-depleted transplantation in children. It was with unique molecular identifiers that the TCRbeta library was prepared. TCRdb called the PCR reads again in MiXCR, with one record for every CDR3 protein. The sample consists of 350,000 to 500,000 distinct CDR3 sequences, around 46% of them appearing once. The specimen comprised PBMCs, sampled before TCRalphabeta/CD19-depleted stem cell transplant. These receptors came from a girl between 2 and 10 years old with aplastic anemia, due to receive a stem cell transplant.

The gene calls are TRBV7-9 and TRBJ2-3; a possible D gene is TRBD1 (5 bases). This CDR3 comprises 14 residues. The germline V gene has CDR1 SEHNR and CDR2 FQNEAQ (reference sequence). Trimming removed 5 bases at V and 1 base at J, with 10 bases between. The CDR3 DNA reads as TGTGCCAGCAGCCCCCCGACAGGCACAGATACGCAGTATTTT. Its translation is CASSPPTGTDTQYF.

The gene calls are TRBV6-5 and TRBJ1-2, with TRBD1 identical over 8 bases. There are 14 residues in the CDR3. V lost 2 bases to trimming and J lost 6 bases; unmatched junction nucleotides: 5. From germline, CDR1 is MNHEY and CDR2 SVGAGI. CDR3 residues: CASSYGRGRDGYTF. In DNA, the CDR3 is TGTGCCAGCAGTTACGGCAGGGGGCGAGATGGCTACACCTTC.

The chain has TRBV7-9 and TRBJ2-7; no clear D. The CDR3 runs 13 residues. V was cut by 5 bases and J by 0 bases, with 8 bases left in between. CDR1 and CDR2 (germline): SEHNR, FQNEAQ (reference sequence). CDR3 sequence reads: CASSPRHSYEQYF. In DNA, the CDR3 is TGTGCCAGCAGCCCCCGGCACTCCTACGAGCAGTACTTC. The full variable domain, completed using reference TRBV7-9 and TRBJ2-7, is DTGVSQNPRHKITKRGQNVTFRCDPISEHNRLYWYRQTLGQGPEFLTYFQNEAQLEKSRLLSDRFSAERPKGSFSTLEIQRTEQGDSAMYLCASSPRHSYEQYFGPGTRLTVT.

This rearrangement joins TRBV7-2 to TRBJ2-1, with TRBD2 matching 10 bases. Losses at the gene ends were 4 bases for V and 6 bases for J; bases not matched to a gene: 12. Germline CDR1 SGHTA, CDR2 FQGNSA. The CDR3 length is 17 residues. This CDR3 is CASSSNTLAGVGNEQFF. CDR3 DNA sequence: TGTGCCAGCAGCTCAAACACCCTAGCGGGAGTGGGCAATGAGCAGTTCTTC.

This clonotype was observed many times. The chain has TRBV4-3 and TRBJ1-5; maybe TRBD1 (5 bases). The CDR3 runs 20 residues. Germline values: CDR1 LGHNA, CDR2 YSLEER. Trimming stripped 1 base from V and 3 bases from J, with 25 bases between. This CDR3 is CASSQVSTQPPGLNNQPQHF. CDR3 coding DNA: TGCGCCAGCAGCCAAGTCTCTACCCAGCCTCCGGGACTGAACAATCAGCCCCAGCATTTT.

This clonotype appeared many times. The V gene is TRBV20-1, the J gene TRBJ2-5; D gene unclear. Germline V CDR1 and CDR2: DFQATT, SNEGSKA (reference sequence). The CDR3 totals 15 residues. The V gene lost 0 bases and the J gene lost 5 bases, with 16 bases spanning the gap. CDR3 nucleotides: TGCAGTGCTAGAGATCCCATTGGGGTGCTCGAGACCCAGTACTTC. Protein sequence: CSARDPIGVLETQYF.

In its sample, this clonotype was seen a few times. The V gene is TRBV20-1, the J gene TRBJ2-7, with 11 bases fitting TRBD2. Germline assignment: CDR1 DFQATT and CDR2 SNEGSKA (reference sequence). The CDR3 spans 13 residues. V was clipped by 8 bases and J by 0 bases; unmatched bases: 3. CDR3 DNA: TGCAGTTGTAGCGGGAGGGCCTCCTACGAGCAGTACTTC. Its protein is CSCSGRASYEQYF.

V usage is TRBV5-1 and J usage is TRBJ2-7; tentatively, D is TRBD1 (5 bases). The germline V gene encodes CDR1 SGHRS and CDR2 YFSETQ. Between the trimmed V and J ends, which lost 2 bases and 3 bases, there was a span of 9 bases. The CDR3 extends over 13 amino acids. Here the CDR3 reads CASSLRQNYEQYF. The DNA of the CDR3 is TGCGCCAGCAGCTTACGACAGAACTACGAGCAGTACTTC.

This chain joins TRBV19 and TRBJ2-1; D gene ambiguous. The CDR3 length is 15 residues. Germline V lookup: CDR1 LNHDA, CDR2 SQIVND (reference sequence). The germline V and J ends were trimmed by 9 bases and 0 bases, with 15 bases remaining between them. The CDR3 loop reads CASQSAPSSYNEQFF. CDR3 sequence (DNA): TGTGCCAGCCAATCGGCGCCCAGCTCCTACAATGAGCAGTTCTTC. The whole variable domain, filled in from reference TRBV19 and TRBJ2-1, reads DGGITQSPKYLFRKEGQNVTLSCEQNLNHDAMYWYRQDPGQGLRLIYYSQIVNDFQKGDIAEGYSVSREKKESFPLTVTSAQKNPTAFYLCASQSAPSSYNEQFFGPGTRLTVL.

The sample holds many counts of this clonotype. V is TRBV12-3 or TRBV12-4 and J is TRBJ2-7; D is perhaps TRBD1 or TRBD2 (7 bases each). The CDR3 loop spans 14 amino acids. V was pared by 5 bases and J by 3 bases, with 14 bases between. The CDR3, as DNA: TGTGCCAGCAGTCTTGCAGGGGGGGGCTACGAGCAGTACTTC. The encoded protein is CASSLAGGGYEQYF.

V is TRBV5-1 and J is TRBJ2-5, with D tentatively TRBD1 or TRBD2 (5 bases each). The CDR3 has 16 residues. In germline, CDR1 is SGHRS, CDR2 YFSETQ. V was clipped by 3 bases and J by 1 base, with 16 bases between them. The DNA of the CDR3 is TGCGCCAGCAGCTCGGATTACCGGGACGGCCAAGAGACCCAGTACTTC. Its translation is CASSSDYRDGQETQYF. Full variable domain (rest looked up from reference TRBV5-1 and TRBJ2-5): KAGVTQTPRYLIKTRGQQVTLSCSPISGHRSVSWYQQTPGQGLQFLFEYFSETQRNKGNFPGRFSGRQFSNSRSEMNVSTLELGDSALYLCASSSDYRDGQETQYFGPGTRLLVL.

V is TRBV20-1 and J is TRBJ1-2; D remains unclear. Germline V gives CDR1 DFQATT, CDR2 SNEGSKA (reference sequence). Trimming cost V 3 bases and J 6 bases, with 8 bases left between them. The CDR3 length is 11 residues. The CDR3 is CSASLGDGYTF. CDR3 bases: TGCAGTGCTAGTCTGGGAGATGGCTACACCTTC.

This chain joins TRBV30 and TRBJ1-5; D might be TRBD1 (5 bases). Germline V gives CDR1 GTSNPN, CDR2 SVGIG (reference sequence). V lost 3 bases and J lost 2, with 20 bases in between. This CDR3 has 17 amino acids. This CDR3 reads CAWRPRSGGLGNQPQHF. The CDR3, as DNA: TGTGCCTGGAGACCAAGGTCGGGGGGACTCGGCAATCAGCCCCAGCATTTT.

This clonotype was seen a few times. The chain recombines TRBV5-1 with TRBJ2-1; no firm D call. V gave up 0 bases and J gave up 5 bases, with 12 bases separating them. CDR1 is SGHRS, CDR2 YFSETQ, per germline. CDR3 size: 15 residues. The CDR3 sequence is CASSLAPELNNEQFF. The CDR3 DNA reads TGCGCCAGCAGCTTGGCCCCCGAGTTAAACAATGAGCAGTTCTTC.

The rearrangement links TRBV5-1 to TRBJ1-1; 8 nucleotides line up with TRBD1. Germline assignment: CDR1 SGHRS and CDR2 YFSETQ. The CDR3 totals 16 residues. V was clipped by 0 bases and J by 0 bases; unmatched bases: 4. CDR3 residues: CASSLEQGALNTEAFF. The CDR3 nucleotides read TGCGCCAGCAGCTTGGAGCAGGGGGCTTTGAACACTGAAGCTTTCTTT.

To note about this clonotype: The CDR3 ends on some other residue instead of the conserved phenylalanine or tryptophan, so this is likely a read error. The chain has TRBV20-1 and TRBJ2-5; a weak D match, TRBD2 (5 bases). The V gene's germline CDR1 is DFQATT and CDR2 SNEGSKA (reference sequence). The CDR3 sequence is 13 residues long. Trimming left V 3 bases short and J 4 bases short, with 12 bases between. As DNA, the CDR3 is TGCAGTGCTAGTCGGACTGGCTCAGAGACCCAGTACTCC. Its translation: CSASRTGSETQYS.

This chain connects TRBV12-3 or TRBV12-4 to TRBJ2-4; D possibly uses TRBD1 or TRBD2 (5 bases each). V was trimmed by 7 bases and J by 11 bases, leaving 18 bases between them. The CDR3 length is 13 residues. CDR3 bases: TGTGCCAGCACCATACGGGGCGAATCGGTTCAGTACTTC. Its protein product is CASTIRGESVQYF.

This clonotype occurred a few times. The chain couples TRBV4-2 to TRBJ2-1, with D perhaps TRBD1 or TRBD2 (6 bases each). V lost 1 base to trimming and J lost 0 bases, with 13 bases between them. Germline lookup yields CDR1 LGHNA and CDR2 YNFKEQ. This CDR3 contains 17 residues. CDR3 sequence: CASSQGEDRSSYNEQFF. CDR3 bases: TGTGCCAGCAGCCAAGGGGAGGACAGAAGCTCCTACAATGAGCAGTTCTTC.

This clonotype has at least ten counts. V gene TRBV5-1 combines with J gene TRBJ1-6, with D possibly TRBD1 on 6 matching bases. Germline values: CDR1 SGHRS, CDR2 YFSETQ. V dropped 0 bases and J dropped 13 bases, with 14 bases sitting between them. The CDR3 is 14 amino acids. CDR3 in DNA: TGCGCCAGCAGCTTGGGGCACAGGGAGGCGCCCCTCCACTTT. This translates into CASSLGHREAPLHF. Supplemented by reference TRBV5-1 and TRBJ1-6, the full variable domain reads KAGVTQTPRYLIKTRGQQVTLSCSPISGHRSVSWYQQTPGQGLQFLFEYFSETQRNKGNFPGRFSGRQFSNSRSEMNVSTLELGDSALYLCASSLGHREAPLHFGNGTRLTVT.

This clonotype was seen many times. The chain recombines TRBV6-5 with TRBJ1-2; D is undetermined. Looked up from germline, CDR1 is MNHEY and CDR2 is SVGAGI. The V end was cut by 0 bases, the J end by 7 bases, with 12 bases between. The CDR3 is made up of 14 amino acids. The CDR3, as DNA: TGTGCCAGCAGTTACTCGAGAGTAGGTCCTGGCTACACCTTC. Translation gives CASSYSRVGPGYTF.

The chain employs TRBV20-1 and TRBJ2-6, with a possible D match to TRBD1 (5 bases). This CDR3 spans 15 amino acids. Trimming cost V 2 bases and J 1 base, with 9 bases left between them. CDR1 and CDR2 from the germline V gene are DFQATT and SNEGSKA (reference sequence). Here the CDR3 DNA reads TGCAGTGCTAGAAGGGCAGGGTCTGGGGCCAACGTCCTGACTTTC. Amino acid sequence: CSARRAGSGANVLTF.

V gene TRBV6-5 combines with J gene TRBJ1-6; D not resolved. CDR3 length equals 19 residues. V lost 2 bases to trimming and J lost 0 bases, with 17 bases between them. The V gene's germline CDR1 is MNHEY and CDR2 SVGAGI. This chain's CDR3 is CASSYRPWAASSYNSPLHF. In DNA, the CDR3 is TGTGCCAGCAGTTACCGGCCCTGGGCGGCTAGCTCCTATAATTCACCCCTCCACTTT.